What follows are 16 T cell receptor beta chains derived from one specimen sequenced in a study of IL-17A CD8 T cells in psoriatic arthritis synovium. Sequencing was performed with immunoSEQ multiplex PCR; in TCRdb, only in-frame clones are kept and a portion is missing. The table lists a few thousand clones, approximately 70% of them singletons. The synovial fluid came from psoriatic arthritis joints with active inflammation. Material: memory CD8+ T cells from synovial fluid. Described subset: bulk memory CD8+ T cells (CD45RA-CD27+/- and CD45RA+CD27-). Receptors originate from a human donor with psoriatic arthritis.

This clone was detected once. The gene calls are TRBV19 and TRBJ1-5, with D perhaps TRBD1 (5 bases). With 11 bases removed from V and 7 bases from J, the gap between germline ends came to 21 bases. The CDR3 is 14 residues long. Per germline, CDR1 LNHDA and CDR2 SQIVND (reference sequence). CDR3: CASEGRGAAQPQHF. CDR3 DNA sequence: TGTGCCTCCGAAGGGCGAGGGGCGGCACAGCCCCAGCATTTT.

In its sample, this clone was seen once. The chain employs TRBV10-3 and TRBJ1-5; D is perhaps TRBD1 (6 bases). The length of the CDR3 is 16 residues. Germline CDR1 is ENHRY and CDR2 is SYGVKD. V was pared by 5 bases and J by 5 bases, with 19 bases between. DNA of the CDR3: TGTGCCATCAGTTCTTCCGGGACAAGATTATATCAGCCCCAGCATTTT. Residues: CAISSSGTRLYQPQHF.

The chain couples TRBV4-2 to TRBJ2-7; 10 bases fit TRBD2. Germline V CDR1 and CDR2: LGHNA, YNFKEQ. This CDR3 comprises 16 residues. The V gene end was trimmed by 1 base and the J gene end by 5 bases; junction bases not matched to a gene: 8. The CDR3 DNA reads TGTGCCAGCAGCCAAGGAAGCCTAGCGGGGGTAGACGAGCAGTACTTC. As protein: CASSQGSLAGVDEQYF.

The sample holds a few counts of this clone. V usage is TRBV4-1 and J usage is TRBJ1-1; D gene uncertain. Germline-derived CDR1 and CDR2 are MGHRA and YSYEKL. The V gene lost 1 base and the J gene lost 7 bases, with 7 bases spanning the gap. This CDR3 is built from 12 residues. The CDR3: CASSQGPIEAFF. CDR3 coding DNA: TGCGCCAGCAGCCAAGGGCCGATTGAAGCTTTCTTT.

CDR3 bases: TGTGCCAGCAGCTTAAAAGGGGGCTTCGATGAGCAGTTCTTC. This sequence encodes CASSLKGGFDEQFF. This chain uses TRBV7-3 with TRBJ2-1, with TRBD1 matching 7 bases. Losses at the gene ends were 1 base for V and 8 bases for J; bases not matched to a gene: 5. The CDR3 contains 14 residues. Germline CDR1 SGHTA, CDR2 FQGTGA.

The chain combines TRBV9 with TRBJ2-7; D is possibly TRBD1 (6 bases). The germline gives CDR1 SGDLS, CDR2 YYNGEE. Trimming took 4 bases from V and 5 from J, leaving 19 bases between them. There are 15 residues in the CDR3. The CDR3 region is CASSPRAGEYDEQYF. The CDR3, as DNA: TGTGCCAGCAGCCCTCGGGCAGGGGAATATGACGAGCAGTACTTC.

CDR3 nucleotide sequence: TGTGCCAGCAGGCCCGCGGGGTTAGGCTACGAGCAGTACTTC. Translation: CASRPAGLGYEQYF. The chain has TRBV28 and TRBJ2-7, with a possible D match to TRBD2 (6 bases). V was cut by 6 bases and J by 3 bases, with 15 bases left in between. CDR1 is MDHEN and CDR2 is SYDVKM in the germline V gene. The length of the CDR3 is 14 residues.

This chain's CDR3 is CASSVGPGDTEAFF. The CDR3 nucleotides read TGTGCCAGCAGCGTAGGTCCGGGAGACACTGAAGCTTTCTTT. The chain carries TRBV9 and TRBJ1-1; D not resolved. The germline CDR1 and CDR2 sequences are SGDLS and YYNGEE. Trimming shortened V by 0 bases and J by 3 bases, and 9 bases separated the two germline ends. The CDR3 totals 14 residues.

CDR3 nucleotides: TGTGCCAGCAGTTACTCCGGGGCAGGCGCTGAAGCTTTCTTT. Its translation: CASSYSGAGAEAFF. This sequence joins TRBV6-9 and TRBJ1-1, with D possibly TRBD1 on 5 matching bases. Germline V gene lookup returns CDR1 MNHGY and CDR2 SVAAGI. The V gene lost 3 bases and the J gene lost 6 bases, with 14 bases spanning the gap. CDR3 length: 14 amino acids.

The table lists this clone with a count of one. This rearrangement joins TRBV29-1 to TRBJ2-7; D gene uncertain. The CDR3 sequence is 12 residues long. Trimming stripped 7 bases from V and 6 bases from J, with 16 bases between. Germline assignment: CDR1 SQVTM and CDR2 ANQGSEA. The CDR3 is CSAAPGPGEQYF. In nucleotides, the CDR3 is TGCAGCGCCGCCCCCGGGCCCGGCGAGCAGTACTTC.

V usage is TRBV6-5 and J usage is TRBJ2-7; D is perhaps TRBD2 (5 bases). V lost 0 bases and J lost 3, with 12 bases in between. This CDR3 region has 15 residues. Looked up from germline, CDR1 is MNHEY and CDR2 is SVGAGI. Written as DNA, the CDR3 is TGTGCCAGCAGTTACTCGAACGGGGAGAACTACGAGCAGTACTTC. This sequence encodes CASSYSNGENYEQYF.

CDR3 residues: CASSLEVTSYEQFF. CDR3 nucleotide sequence: TGTGCCAGCAGCTTGGAGGTTACGAGTTATGAGCAGTTCTTC. The chain employs TRBV5-4 and TRBJ2-1, with D unresolved. This CDR3 region has 14 residues. With 0 bases removed from V and 8 bases from J, the gap between germline ends came to 12 bases. Per germline, CDR1 SGHNT and CDR2 YYREEE (reference sequence).

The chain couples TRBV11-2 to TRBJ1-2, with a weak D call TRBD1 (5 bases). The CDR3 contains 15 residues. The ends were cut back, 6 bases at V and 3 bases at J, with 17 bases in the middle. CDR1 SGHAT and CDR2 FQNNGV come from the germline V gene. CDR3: CASSHGGGNHYGYTF. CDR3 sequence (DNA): TGTGCCAGCAGTCACGGGGGGGGAAATCACTATGGCTACACCTTC.

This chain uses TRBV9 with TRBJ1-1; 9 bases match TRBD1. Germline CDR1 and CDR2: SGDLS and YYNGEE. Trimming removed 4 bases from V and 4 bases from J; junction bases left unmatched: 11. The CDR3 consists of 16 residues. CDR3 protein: CASSIHPGQGSTEAFF. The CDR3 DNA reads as TGTGCCAGCAGCATACATCCGGGACAGGGCAGCACTGAAGCTTTCTTT.

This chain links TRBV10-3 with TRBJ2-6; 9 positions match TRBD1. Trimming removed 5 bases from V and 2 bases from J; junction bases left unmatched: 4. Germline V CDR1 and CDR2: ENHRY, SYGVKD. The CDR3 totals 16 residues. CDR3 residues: CAISPDRGPGANVLTF. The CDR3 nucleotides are TGTGCCATCAGTCCGGACAGGGGCCCTGGGGCCAACGTCCTGACTTTC.

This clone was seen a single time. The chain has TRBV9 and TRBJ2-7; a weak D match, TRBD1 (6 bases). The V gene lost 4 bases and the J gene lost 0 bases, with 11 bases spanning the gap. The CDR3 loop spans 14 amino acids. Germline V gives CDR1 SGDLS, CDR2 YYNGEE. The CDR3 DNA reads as TGTGCCAGCAGCAGCCGGGACACCTCCTACGAGCAGTACTTC. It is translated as CASSSRDTSYEQYF. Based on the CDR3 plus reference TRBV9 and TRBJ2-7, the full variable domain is DSGVTQTPKHLITATGQRVTLRCSPRSGDLSVYWYQQSLDQGLQFLIQYYNGEERAKGNILERFSAQQFPDLHSELNLSSLELGDSALYFCASSSRDTSYEQYFGPGTRLTVT.